The clone carrying this T cell receptor beta chain was detected once. Its antigen is not identified. The data are from a study of CD8+ T cells in alopecia areata. Study observations and caveats: In blood and scalp, many expanded lesional clones persisted during tofacitinib. Normal skin's resident alphabeta T cells are sequenced alongside lesional scalp T cells.

RNA extraction and reverse transcription yielded cDNA as sequencing template. Some clones are missing from TCRdb's copy, which holds only in-frame ones; the method was immunoSEQ multiplex PCR. The sample yields some 99,000 clones, 50% to 75% seen once. This CDR3 contains 13 residues. Germline V gene lookup returns CDR1 SQVTM and CDR2 ANQGSEA. V lost 7 bases, J lost 3 bases, and 8 bases stayed unmatched. Treatment defined: oral pan-JAK inhibitor, 5-10 mg twice daily. The chain carries TRBV29-1 and TRBJ1-2; 7 positions match TRBD1. This TCR was recovered from a human donor with alopecia areata. The sequenced sample was CD8+ T cells sorted from blood, obtained at week 4, from a patient treated with tofacitinib. The CDR3 region is CSGVQGNDYGYTF. The CDR3 DNA reads TGCAGCGGCGTACAGGGGAACGACTATGGCTACACCTTC.